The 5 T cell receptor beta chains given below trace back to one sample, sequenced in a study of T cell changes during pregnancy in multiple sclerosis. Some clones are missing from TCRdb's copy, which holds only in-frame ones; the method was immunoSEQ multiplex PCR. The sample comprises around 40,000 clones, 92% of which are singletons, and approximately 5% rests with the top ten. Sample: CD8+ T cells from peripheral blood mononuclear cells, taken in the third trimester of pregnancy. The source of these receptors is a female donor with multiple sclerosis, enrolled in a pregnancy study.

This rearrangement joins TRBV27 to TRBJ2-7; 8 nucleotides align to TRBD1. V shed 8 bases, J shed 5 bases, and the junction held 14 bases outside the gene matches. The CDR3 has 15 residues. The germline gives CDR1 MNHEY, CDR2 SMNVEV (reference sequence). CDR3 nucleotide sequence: TGTGCCAGCTTTCGACAGGGGAAGGGAGTTGACGAGCAGTACTTC. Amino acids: CASFRQGKGVDEQYF.

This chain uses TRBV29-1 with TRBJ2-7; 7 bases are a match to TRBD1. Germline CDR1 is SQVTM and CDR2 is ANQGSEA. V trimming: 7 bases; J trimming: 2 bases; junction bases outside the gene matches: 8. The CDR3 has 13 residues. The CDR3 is CSARQGTTYEQYF. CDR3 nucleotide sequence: TGCAGCGCACGACAGGGAACCACCTACGAGCAGTACTTC.

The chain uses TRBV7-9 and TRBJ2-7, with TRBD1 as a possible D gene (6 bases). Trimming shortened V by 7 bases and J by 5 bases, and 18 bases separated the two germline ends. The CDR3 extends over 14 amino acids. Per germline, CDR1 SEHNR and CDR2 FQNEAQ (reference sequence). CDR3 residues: CASTSSGTFNEQYF. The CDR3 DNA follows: TGTGCCAGCACCTCATCCGGGACATTCAACGAGCAGTACTTC.

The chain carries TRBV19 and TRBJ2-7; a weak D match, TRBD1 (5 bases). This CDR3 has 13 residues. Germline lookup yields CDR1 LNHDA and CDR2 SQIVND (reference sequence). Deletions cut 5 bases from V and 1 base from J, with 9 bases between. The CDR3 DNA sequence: TGTGCCAGTAGTGGGGCAGTTTCCTACGAGCAGTACTTC. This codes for CASSGAVSYEQYF. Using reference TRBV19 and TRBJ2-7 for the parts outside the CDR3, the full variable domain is DGGITQSPKYLFRKEGQNVTLSCEQNLNHDAMYWYRQDPGQGLRLIYYSQIVNDFQKGDIAEGYSVSREKKESFPLTVTSAQKNPTAFYLCASSGAVSYEQYFGPGTRLTVT.

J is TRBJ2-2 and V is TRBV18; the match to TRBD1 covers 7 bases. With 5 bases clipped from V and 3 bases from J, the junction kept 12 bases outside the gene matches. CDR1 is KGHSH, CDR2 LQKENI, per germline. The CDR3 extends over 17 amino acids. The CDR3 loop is CASSSPNRGPDTGELFF. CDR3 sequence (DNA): TGTGCCAGCTCATCGCCAAACAGGGGCCCAGACACCGGGGAGCTGTTTTTT. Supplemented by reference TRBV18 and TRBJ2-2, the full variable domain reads NAGVMQNPRHLVRRRGQEARLRCSPMKGHSHVYWYRQLPEEGLKFMVYLQKENIIDESGMPKERFSAEFPKEGPSILRIQQVVRGDSAAYFCASSSPNRGPDTGELFFGEGSRLTVL.